This T cell receptor beta chain derives from a study of Ad26.COV2.S vaccination and SARS-CoV-2 variants. Study results and limitations: Vaccine recipients posted higher spike-specific TCR breadth than their placebo counterparts.

As for treatment: roughly 18 received Ad26.COV2.S at low or high dose, single or two shots; about 5 received placebo; per-sample allocation not given. Material that was analyzed had been drawn on day 63 after the first vaccine or placebo injection. This vaccine is an Ad26 vector that expresses the Wuhan-strain SARS-CoV-2 spike. TCRdb keeps only in-frame clones here, not all; method: immunoSEQ multiplex PCR. Among 440,000 or so clones listed, less than 95% were seen once. With respect to this clone: The antigen remains undetermined.

This TCR was recovered from a person aged 18 to 59 who received the Ad26.COV2.S COVID-19 vaccine or a placebo. The sequenced sample was peripheral blood, obtained in a trial of Ad26.COV2.S vaccine versus placebo.

CDR3 protein: CASSYVGLAGEQYF. In nucleotides, the CDR3 is TGTGCCAGCAGTTACGTTGGACTAGCAGGCGAGCAGTACTTC. The V and J genes are TRBV6-2 or TRBV6-3 and TRBJ2-7; TRBD2 agrees at 8 bases. The V segment lost 2 bases and the J segment 6 bases; nucleotides outside the gene matches: 6. This CDR3 contains 14 residues. Germline V gene sequence: CDR1 MNHEY, CDR2 SVGEGT.